One sample yielded the 32 T cell receptor beta chains listed below, sequenced in a study of monozygotic twins with inflammatory bowel disease. TCRdb re-called the 5' RACE reads; every CDR3 protein appears as one record, without DNA. This listing includes 350,000 to 500,000 distinct CDR3 sequences. The sequenced sample was blood. The receptors shown here come from a human donor with ulcerative colitis or Crohn's disease, or a healthy co-twin of an affected twin (not recorded which).

The chain links TRBV29-1 to TRBJ2-3; the D gene TCRdb calls, TRBD2, cannot be checked with no DNA. Germline V CDR1 and CDR2: SQVTM, ANQGSEA. This CDR3 spans 14 amino acids. CDR3 protein: CSVVGGGGTDTQYF.

This rearrangement joins TRBV29-1 to TRBJ2-4; the TCRdb call, TRBD1, lacks DNA for checking. CDR1 SQVTM and CDR2 ANQGSEA come from the germline V gene. CDR3 length equals 14 residues. This CDR3 reads CSVDGQGAKNIQYF.

The chain uses TRBV7-2 and TRBJ2-1. Germline values: CDR1 SGHTA, CDR2 FQGNSA. This CDR3 is 12 amino acids long. The CDR3 loop reads CASSRGLSEQFF.

The V gene is TRBV7-2, the J gene TRBJ1-1. The CDR3 length is 16 residues. Germline V gene lookup returns CDR1 SGHTA and CDR2 FQGNSA. The CDR3 spells CASSSGTAEWASEAFF.

This sequence joins TRBV4-1 and TRBJ2-7. Germline assignment: CDR1 MGHRA and CDR2 YSYEKL. The CDR3 is 16 residues long. The CDR3 protein is CASSQVIRSQSYEQYF.

The chain is built from TRBV29-1 and TRBJ2-1; the TCRdb call, TRBD2, lacks DNA for checking. Germline V gene data show CDR1 as SQVTM and CDR2 as ANQGSEA. The CDR3 length is 11 residues. The CDR3 here is CSATSSTEQFF.

The gene calls are TRBV7-2 and TRBJ2-1; the TCRdb call, TRBD2, lacks DNA for checking. This CDR3 is 15 amino acids long. CDR1 and CDR2 from the germline V gene are SGHTA and FQGNSA. The CDR3 region is CASSPWGGGAHEQFF.

This chain joins TRBV5-1 and TRBJ1-1; the TRBD1 assignment by TCRdb is unverifiable without DNA. The CDR3 runs to 14 residues. Germline loops: CDR1 SGHRS, CDR2 YFSETQ. CDR3 protein: CASSFTGVNTEAFF.

This chain uses TRBV7-2 with TRBJ2-3; TCRdb names TRBD2, which stays unverified in the absence of DNA. The CDR3 is 16 residues long. The germline V gene has CDR1 SGHTA and CDR2 FQGNSA. The CDR3 reads CASSVEGTSGGYTQYF.

The chain carries TRBV9 and TRBJ1-6. Germline loops: CDR1 SGDLS, CDR2 YYNGEE. The CDR3 consists of 12 residues. This chain's CDR3 is CASSVATSPLHF. The variable domain in full, with the rest retrieved from reference TRBV9 and TRBJ1-6, is DSGVTQTPKHLITATGQRVTLRCSPRSGDLSVYWYQQSLDQGLQFLIQYYNGEERAKGNILERFSAQQFPDLHSELNLSSLELGDSALYFCASSVATSPLHFGNGTRLTVT.

The gene calls are TRBV7-8 and TRBJ1-1. This CDR3 is built from 13 residues. Looked up from germline, CDR1 is SGHVS and CDR2 is FQNEAQ. The CDR3 is CASSSTTTTEAFF.

The chain couples TRBV30 to TRBJ1-2. In germline, CDR1 is GTSNPN, CDR2 SVGIG (reference sequence). This CDR3 is built from 13 residues. The CDR3 loop is CAWRLGPGNGYTF.

The V call is TRBV5-1, the J call TRBJ2-2; the TCRdb call, TRBD2, lacks DNA for checking. Germline CDR1 and CDR2: SGHRS and YFSETQ. The CDR3 runs to 15 residues. CDR3 residues: CASRPARGNTGELFF.

The chain is built from TRBV25-1 and TRBJ2-7; TCRdb names TRBD1, which stays unverified in the absence of DNA. CDR1 and CDR2 (germline): MGHDK, SYGVNS. CDR3 size: 15 residues. The chain's CDR3 is CASSETGAGTYEQYF.

The J gene is TRBJ2-5, the V gene TRBV11-2; the TRBD2 assignment by TCRdb is unverifiable without DNA. The CDR3 is 16 amino acids. The germline gives CDR1 SGHAT, CDR2 FQNNGV. The CDR3 region is CASSWGLAGGQETQYF. Looking up the rest from reference TRBV11-2 and TRBJ2-5 gives the full variable domain: EAGVAQSPRYKIIEKRQSVAFWCNPISGHATLYWYQQILGQGPKLLIQFQNNGVVDDSQLPKDRFSAERLKGVDSTLKIQPAKLEDSAVYLCASSWGLAGGQETQYFGPGTRLLVL.

CDR3 sequence reads: CASSFGTASSYEQYF. The chain couples TRBV7-6 to TRBJ2-7; TCRdb names TRBD1, which stays unverified in the absence of DNA. In germline, CDR1 is SGHVS, CDR2 FNYEAQ. The CDR3 spans 15 residues.

This chain links TRBV4-3 with TRBJ1-6. The CDR3 has 18 residues. CDR1 is LGHNA and CDR2 is YSLEER in the germline V gene. CDR3 sequence reads: CASSQDRLQGSYNSPLHF.

The CDR3 is CASSSGQGETEAFF. The chain employs TRBV5-1 and TRBJ1-1; the TRBD1 assignment by TCRdb is unverifiable without DNA. Germline V CDR1 and CDR2: SGHRS, YFSETQ. The CDR3 consists of 14 residues.

This chain's CDR3 is CASSPEKVAGVFYEQYF. The chain has TRBV6-5 and TRBJ2-7; the D call from TCRdb, TRBD2, cannot be confirmed without DNA. The CDR3 length is 17 residues. Germline loops: CDR1 MNHEY, CDR2 SVGAGI.

This sequence joins TRBV18 and TRBJ1-1. This CDR3 is 13 amino acids long. Per the germline V gene, CDR1 is KGHSH and CDR2 is LQKENI. The CDR3 protein is CASSPSRTTEAFF.

The J gene is TRBJ2-5, the V gene TRBV12-3 or TRBV12-4; TCRdb gives TRBD1 as the D gene, but with no DNA this cannot be confirmed. CDR3 length: 17 residues. The CDR3 loop is CASSLGLGQGAGETQYF.

J is TRBJ2-7 and V is TRBV7-2. This CDR3 has 13 residues. CDR1 is SGHTA and CDR2 is FQGNSA in the germline V gene. CDR3 sequence reads: CASSLSHTYEQYF.

The chain's CDR3 is CASNLLQEIDEQFF. The V and J genes are TRBV5-1 and TRBJ2-1; there is no DNA to check the TCRdb D call of TRBD2. This CDR3 has 14 amino acids. Germline values: CDR1 SGHRS, CDR2 YFSETQ.

The rearrangement joins TRBV9 to TRBJ1-5; the TCRdb call, TRBD1, lacks DNA for checking. Germline values: CDR1 SGDLS, CDR2 YYNGEE. The CDR3 runs 17 residues. The chain's CDR3 is CASSVASDSANNQPQHF.

The V call is TRBV20-1, the J call TRBJ1-5; the TCRdb call, TRBD1, lacks DNA for checking. Germline V gives CDR1 DFQATT, CDR2 SNEGSKA (reference sequence). This CDR3 contains 11 residues. CDR3 amino acids: CSARVGEPQHF.

The chain recombines TRBV24-1 with TRBJ2-7; TCRdb's D call of TRBD2 is untestable without DNA. The V gene's germline CDR1 is KGHDR and CDR2 SFDVKD. The length of the CDR3 is 15 residues. CDR3 sequence reads: CATSDSREFVGEQYF.

This chain joins TRBV20-1 and TRBJ2-7; TCRdb designates TRBD1, a call that cannot be tested without DNA. CDR3 length equals 13 residues. Germline CDR1 and CDR2: DFQATT and SNEGSKA (reference sequence). Here the CDR3 reads CSATVDSLYEQYF.

The CDR3 sequence: CAISERIADRAFF. This chain links TRBV10-3 with TRBJ1-1. Germline-derived CDR1 and CDR2 are ENHRY and SYGVKD. The CDR3 contains 13 residues.

The chain has TRBV14 and TRBJ2-7; TCRdb calls TRBD1, which cannot be checked without DNA. CDR3 size: 17 residues. Per germline, CDR1 SGHDN and CDR2 FVKESK. The CDR3 sequence: CASSRRPPGTSYYEQYF.

J is TRBJ1-1 and V is TRBV20-1; TCRdb picks TRBD1, but there is no DNA to check that call. This CDR3 comprises 12 residues. Germline values: CDR1 DFQATT, CDR2 SNEGSKA (reference sequence). CDR3 protein: CSASDLGVEAFF.

The chain couples TRBV4-2 to TRBJ1-3. Germline CDR1 LGHNA, CDR2 YNFKEQ. The CDR3 sequence is 13 residues long. CDR3: CASSEGPGNTIYF.

The rearrangement uses TRBV7-3 and TRBJ2-3; TCRdb selects TRBD1, and the lack of DNA leaves this call unchecked. Germline loops: CDR1 SGHTA, CDR2 FQGTGA. The CDR3 contains 16 residues. CDR3 amino acids: CASSYGTGTGIDTQYF.